Included here is one T cell receptor (beta chain) sequence, with context. Its antigen remains unidentified. Per-nucleotide qualities are absent, and no much larger clonotype sits a single base away. Compared with germline, V lacks 3 bases and J lacks 6 bases; bases without a gene match: 1. CDR1 is given as LNHDA and CDR2 as SQIVND, both from the germline V gene (reference sequence). The CDR3 contains 13 residues, cysteine and phenylalanine counted. Only CDR3 DNA remains: 39 bases, in frame from the first base. To prepare the library, 5' RACE was applied. The instrument was an Illumina HiSeq 2500. A second PCR of about 7 to 12 cycles was run with a J-beta primer mix and a sample-barcoded 5' primer. A template-switch 5' adaptor carrying 12 random nucleotides introduced a unique molecular identifier onto each TCR beta cDNA molecule. At least 2.5 million CDR3-containing paired-end reads were obtained from each sample. First-strand cDNA was synthesized from all RNA with the Mint cDNA synthesis kit, primed by a TRBC-specific oligonucleotide. Following uracil-DNA glycosylase treatment, all cDNA underwent a first 18-cycle PCR with the universal primers M1SS and BC2_uni_R. In the paper's pipeline: For normalization, 1 million high-quality reads were randomly selected from each sample, with every read carrying a distinct molecular identifier. Instead of being binned into consensus sequences, reads with shared molecular identifiers were discarded. CDR3 identification, clonotype clustering and error correction used MiTCR with a Q25 quality threshold and the strictest error-elimination algorithm. Lower-bound total TCR beta diversity was estimated with a nonparametric unseen species model using Euler transformation. TCRdb reanalyzed the raw reads on its own, using fastp at Q25 for trimming and MiXCR for clone calling, and kept in-frame beta chains. Each CDR3 protein gets just one entry, which takes the most common genes and DNA from the rows behind it. In this record, the V and J calls reflect TCRdb's handling and not the investigators' own analysis. This sample has under 800,000 distinct CDR3 sequences in its table, and 43% of those were observed once. The ten most abundant clones make up roughly 19% of the sample.

The data were taken from a study of blood T cells in healthy people across ages (dated by TCRdb to about 2015). Broadly, across the study: Template switching captured roughly one uniquely barcoded TCR beta cDNA molecule per two T cells in model experiments. Using deep sequencing normalized with unique cDNA molecular identifiers, the study measured how TCR beta repertoire diversity changes with age. Four age groups were formed from the donors: young (average approximately 15 years), middle-aged (more than 35), aged (62) and long-lived (less than 85). Donors of different ages were randomly distributed across sequencing lanes to avoid experimental bias. For two donors (one aged 18 to 30 and one aged 80 or older), the study analyzed two additional independent replicas of 1 million unique cDNA reads from the same blood draw.

The donors were 40 or so Caucasian individuals from Russia, aged roughly 6 to 95 years, who were systemically healthy. Around 10 milliliters of peripheral blood were collected from each donor into EDTA-treated Vacutainer tubes. Ficoll-Paque density-gradient centrifugation was used to isolate PBMCs, with at least 7 million per sample. Total RNA was extracted from PBMCs with Trizol reagent, with at least 6 micrograms obtained per sample. The percentages of naive CD45RAhigh/CD27high T cells were determined by flow cytometry on a PBMC aliquot from every donor. The investigation overall reported the following: There was a strong correlation between observed TCR beta diversity and the percentage of naive T cells measured by flow cytometry. Conclusive comparison of naive and antigen-experienced compartments was prevented by the profiling of bulk unsorted PBMCs. Total diversity estimates from one million sequenced T cells were considered lower bounds and underestimates. Compared with the aged group, more naive CD4+ T cells, fewer expanded clones and increased TCR diversity were shown by the long-lived group, suggesting age selection. The CMV infection status of donors was not known, potentially confounding age-related changes in expanded clonotypes. Observed TCR beta diversity per million T cells fell roughly linearly with age, and a significant reduction was already apparent by age roughly 40.

In this chain, TRBV19 is recombined with TRBJ1-1; a stretch of 10 junction bases matches TRBD1. This sequence originates from a woman in her sixties or seventies in good health. Sequences were obtained from blood. This receptor carries the CDR3 CASSIGQGAEAFF. In nucleotides, the sequence is TGTGCCAGTAGTATCGGACAGGGGGCTGAAGCTTTCTTT.